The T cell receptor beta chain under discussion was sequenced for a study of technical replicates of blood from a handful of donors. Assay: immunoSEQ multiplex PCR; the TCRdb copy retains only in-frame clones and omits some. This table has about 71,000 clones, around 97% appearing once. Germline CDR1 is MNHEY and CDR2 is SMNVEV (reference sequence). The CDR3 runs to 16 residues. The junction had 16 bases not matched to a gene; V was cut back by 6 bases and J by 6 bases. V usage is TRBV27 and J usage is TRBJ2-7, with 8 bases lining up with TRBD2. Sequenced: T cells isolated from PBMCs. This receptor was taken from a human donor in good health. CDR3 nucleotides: TGTGCCAGCAGCCTATTTGGAGTAGCGGGGCTTCTCGAGCAGTACTTC. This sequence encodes CASSLFGVAGLLEQYF.